This TCR beta chain was captured in a study of blood T cell repertoires in COVID-19 (dated by TCRdb to 2020 to 2021). Context from the whole study: Samples from collaborators originated in the United States, Italy and Spain and spanned both the acute and convalescent phases of COVID-19. Subjects who had been exposed to COVID-19, were actively infected with it, or had recovered from it provided the deeply sampled blood TCRbeta repertoires that made up the dataset. Sample metadata almost always included a de-identified subject ID, COVID-19 status, age in years and sex. The repertoires were released in a freely available public database meant as a resource for research on the immune response to SARS-CoV-2. HLA class I and class II types, where available, came from metadata supplied by the sample provider rather than from assay-based typing. The prospective study material was composed of cDNA or gDNA derived from T cells, B-cell-depleted T cells, or PBMCs. The samples were drawn from two sources: the first 160 participants of the ongoing ImmuneRACE study, and 950 to 1,500 subjects contributed by 6 global collaborators. What the research found in general, with its limitations: How much clinical and demographic metadata was included differed by source and by participant, and the metadata was provided uncurated.

TCRbeta CDR3 regions were amplified from genomic DNA by means of the immunoSEQ Assay, a bias-controlled multiplex PCR. In the authors' own workflow: The number of nucleated cells in each sample was estimated from the amplification of reference gene primers within the assay. Sequence reads were collapsed and filtered to measure the absolute abundance of every unique TCRbeta CDR3 rearrangement. Productive Simpson clonality was computed per sample as the square root of Simpson's diversity index over productive rearrangements. In TCRdb, the immuneACCESS table is reduced to in-frame sequences with V and J assigned. These tables do not hold every clone; where another copy was compared, an unresolved V gene accounts for under half, and the others remain unexplained. That table gives V, J and clone size, and the DNA gave D and trimming. The sample yields about 270,000 clones; 75% to 90% were counted once. The ten largest clonotypes hold roughly 2.2% of the sample.

Whole blood was collected in K2EDTA tubes by collaborating institutions according to the institutions' own protocols. Collaborator samples were shipped for TCRbeta analysis as frozen whole blood, isolated PBMCs, or DNA extracted from either sample type. The CDR3 sequence holds 14 residues, the cysteine and phenylalanine included. CDR3 DNA only is kept here, 42 bases in frame from base 1. For CDR1 and CDR2, the germline V gene (reference sequence) lists SGHNT and YYREEE. About this clone itself: What antigen it recognizes has not been identified. Germline and junction disagree at one end, which may indicate a read error.

The clonotype was recovered from a man between 45 and 60 years old with acute or convalescent COVID-19. Specimen: peripheral blood. The chain is encoded by TRBV5-4 joined to TRBJ1-6; 7 bases in the junction line up with TRBD1. The DNA sequence follows: TGTGCCAGCGGCTTGGGGACAGTTAATTCACCCCTCCACTTT. It specifies CASGLGTVNSPLHF.